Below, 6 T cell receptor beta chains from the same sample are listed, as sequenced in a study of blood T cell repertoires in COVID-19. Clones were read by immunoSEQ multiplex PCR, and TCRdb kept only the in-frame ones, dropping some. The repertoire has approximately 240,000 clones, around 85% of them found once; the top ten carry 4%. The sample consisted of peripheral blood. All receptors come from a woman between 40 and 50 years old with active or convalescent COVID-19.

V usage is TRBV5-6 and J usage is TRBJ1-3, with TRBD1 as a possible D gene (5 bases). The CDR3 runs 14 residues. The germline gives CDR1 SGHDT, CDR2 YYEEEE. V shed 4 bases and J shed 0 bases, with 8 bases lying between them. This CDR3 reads CASSVTGSGNTIYF. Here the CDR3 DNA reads TGTGCCAGCAGCGTAACAGGCTCTGGAAACACCATATATTTT.

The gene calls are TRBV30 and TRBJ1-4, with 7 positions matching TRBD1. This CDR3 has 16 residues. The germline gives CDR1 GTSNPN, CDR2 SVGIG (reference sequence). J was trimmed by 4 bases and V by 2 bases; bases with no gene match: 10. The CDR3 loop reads CAWSPGQPTLNEKLFF. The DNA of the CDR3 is TGTGCCTGGAGTCCGGGACAGCCTACTCTTAATGAAAAACTGTTTTTT. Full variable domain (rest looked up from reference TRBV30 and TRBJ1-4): SQTIHQWPATLVQPVGSPLSLECTVEGTSNPNLYWYRQAAGRGLQLLFYSVGIGQISSEVPQNLSASRPQDRQFILSSKKLLLSDSGFYLCAWSPGQPTLNEKLFFGSGTQLSVL.

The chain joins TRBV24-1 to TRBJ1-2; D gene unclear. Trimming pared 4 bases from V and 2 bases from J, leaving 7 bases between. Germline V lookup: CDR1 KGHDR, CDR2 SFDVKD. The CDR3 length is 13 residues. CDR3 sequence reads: CATSEAGNYGYTF. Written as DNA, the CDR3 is TGTGCCACCAGTGAGGCAGGCAACTATGGCTACACCTTC.

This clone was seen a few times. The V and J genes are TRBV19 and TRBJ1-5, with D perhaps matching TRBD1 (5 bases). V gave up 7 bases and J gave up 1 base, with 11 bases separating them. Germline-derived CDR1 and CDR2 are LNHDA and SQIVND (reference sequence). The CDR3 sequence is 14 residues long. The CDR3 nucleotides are TGTGCCAGTACCTCAGGGCGAAGCAATCAGCCCCAGCATTTT. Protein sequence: CASTSGRSNQPQHF.

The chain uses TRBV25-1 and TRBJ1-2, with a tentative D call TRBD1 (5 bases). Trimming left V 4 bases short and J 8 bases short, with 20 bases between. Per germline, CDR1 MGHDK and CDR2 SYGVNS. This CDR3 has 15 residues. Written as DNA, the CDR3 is TGTGCCAGCAGTGTATCCCAGGGACTCCTCGAGGGCTACACCTTC. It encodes CASSVSQGLLEGYTF.

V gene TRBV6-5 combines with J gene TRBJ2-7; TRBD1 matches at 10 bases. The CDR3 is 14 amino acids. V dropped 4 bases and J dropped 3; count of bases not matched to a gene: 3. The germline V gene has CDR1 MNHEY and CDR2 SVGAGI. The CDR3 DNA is TGTGCCAGCAGTTCCGGGACAGGGGTCTACGAGCAGTACGTC. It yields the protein CASSSGTGVYEQYV.